The present TCR beta chain was sequenced within a study of cytotoxic CD8 clonotypes in ibrutinib-treated CLL. The wider study: Patients attained 25 or so partial and 2 complete responses; at median around 68 months, approximately 14 remained remitted while roughly 12 progressed.

CDR1 and CDR2 (germline): SGHAT, FQNNGV. The CDR3 runs 14 residues. The V gene lost 5 bases and the J gene lost 4 bases, with 12 bases spanning the gap. In regard to this clone: Its antigen is undetermined.

Deep sequencing aimed at 1 in 200,000 to 1 in 1 million T cells' resolution. Only in-frame clones appear in the TCRdb table, and some are missing; sequencing was by immunoSEQ multiplex PCR. The sample has about 160,000 clones; 81% are singletons. General study results and limits: Pretreatment clonality was elevated relative to age-matched healthy donors and paralleled circulating CD8+ T-cell counts.

Sequencing used PBMCs, obtained after 12 months of ibrutinib treatment. This rearrangement joins TRBV11-2 to TRBJ1-3; tentative D call: TRBD1 (6 bases). This TCR was recovered from a human donor with chronic lymphocytic leukemia. Here the CDR3 DNA reads TGTGCCAGCAGCCCACCAGGGGCCGGAAACACCATATATTTT. It codes for CASSPPGAGNTIYF.